The rows below give T cell receptor beta chains drawn from one sample of a study of blood T cell repertoires in COVID-19. TCRdb's table, derived via immunoSEQ multiplex PCR, lists solely in-frame clones and lacks some. The sample shows 230,000 or so clones, approximately 80% of them seen only once. The sequencing sample was made of peripheral blood. These receptors were obtained from a man aged 35 to 55 who had recovered from COVID-19. Each CDR3 is given with its conserved first and last residue. Each record gives: D gene, clone size, V gene, J gene, CDR3 protein, CDR3 DNA. The D gene is left open where the match is weak. Expanded clones are given a class, and other clones once, few, many or no size at all.

D: .
size: .
V: TRBV6-6
J: TRBJ2-6
CDR3: CASSYSPGLGANVLTF
DNA: TGTGCCAGCAGTTACTCGCCGGGGTTAGGGGCCAACGTCCTGACTTTC

D: TRBD2
size: .
V: TRBV14
J: TRBJ2-7
CDR3: CASSQTIVRGRAGEQYF
DNA: TGTGCCAGCAGCCAGACTATAGTTCGTGGGAGGGCTGGCGAGCAGTACTTC

D: TRBD2
size: .
V: TRBV4-3
J: TRBJ2-1
CDR3: CASSQRTSWDEQFF
DNA: TGCGCCAGCAGCCAAAGGACTAGCTGGGATGAGCAGTTCTTC

D: TRBD1
size: .
V: TRBV9
J: TRBJ2-1
CDR3: CASSATGSSYNEQFF
DNA: TGTGCCAGCAGCGCGACAGGGAGCTCCTACAATGAGCAGTTCTTC

D: TRBD2
size: .
V: TRBV11-3
J: TRBJ2-1
CDR3: CASSLDTSGYNEQFF
DNA: TGTGCCAGCAGCTTAGATACTAGCGGTTACAATGAGCAGTTCTTC

D: .
size: .
V: TRBV4-3
J: TRBJ2-3
CDR3: CASSDSEYTDTQYF
DNA: TGCGCCAGCAGCGATAGCGAATACACAGATACGCAGTATTTT

D: TRBD1
size: .
V: TRBV15
J: TRBJ2-7
CDR3: CATSRESNTGTGSVEQYF
DNA: TGTGCCACCAGCAGAGAGTCCAACACCGGGACAGGGTCGGTCGAGCAGTACTTC

D: TRBD2
size: .
V: TRBV10-2
J: TRBJ2-3
CDR3: CASSLVVAGNTDTQYF
DNA: TGCGCCAGCAGCCTAGTAGTAGCGGGGAACACAGATACGCAGTATTTT

D: .
size: .
V: TRBV5-1
J: TRBJ2-1
CDR3: CASSLGAGSRATQFF
DNA: TGCGCCAGCAGCTTGGGGGCGGGAAGTAGGGCCACGCAGTTCTTC

D: .
size: .
V: TRBV19
J: TRBJ2-7
CDR3: CASSIRPGDYYEQYF
DNA: TGTGCCAGTAGTATACGCCCCGGGGATTACTACGAGCAGTACTTC

D: .
size: .
V: TRBV7-2
J: TRBJ2-7
CDR3: CASSLDTLTYEQYF
DNA: TGTGCCAGCAGCTTAGACACCCTGACCTACGAGCAGTACTTC

D: TRBD2
size: .
V: TRBV11-2
J: TRBJ2-7
CDR3: CASSLDTGGRAEEQYF
DNA: TGTGCCAGCAGCTTAGATACTGGCGGGAGGGCGGAAGAGCAGTACTTC

D: TRBD2
size: .
V: TRBV10-1
J: TRBJ2-5
CDR3: CASSNPAGGLETQYF
DNA: TGCGCCAGCAGTAACCCAGCGGGAGGGTTGGAGACCCAGTACTTC

D: .
size: .
V: TRBV10-3
J: TRBJ2-5
CDR3: CATYQGETQETQYF
DNA: TGTGCCACCTACCAAGGGGAAACTCAAGAGACCCAGTACTTC

D: .
size: .
V: TRBV7-8
J: TRBJ1-1
CDR3: CASSLVEGGTEAFF
DNA: TGTGCCAGCAGCTTAGTAGAGGGCGGCACTGAAGCTTTCTTT

D: TRBD2
size: once
V: TRBV10-3
J: TRBJ2-2
CDR3: CAISDSIRTSASNTGELFF
DNA: TGTGCCATCAGCGACTCTATAAGGACTAGCGCCTCGAACACCGGGGAGCTGTTTTTT

D: TRBD1
size: .
V: TRBV3-1/TRBV3-2
J: TRBJ1-5
CDR3: CASSRGTGVNQPQHF
DNA: TGTGCCAGCAGCCGCGGCACAGGGGTCAATCAGCCCCAGCATTTT

D: TRBD1
size: .
V: TRBV29-1
J: TRBJ1-2
CDR3: CSVEGGTANYGYTF
DNA: TGCAGCGTTGAAGGCGGGACAGCAAACTATGGCTACACCTTC

D: .
size: .
V: TRBV3-1/TRBV3-2
J: TRBJ1-6
CDR3: CASSHRAYNSPLHF
DNA: TGTGCCAGCAGCCACCGCGCGTATAATTCACCCCTCCACTTT

D: .
size: once
V: TRBV29-1
J: TRBJ2-7
CDR3: CSVLGVRDEQYF
DNA: TGCAGCGTTCTGGGAGTACGGGACGAGCAGTACTTC

D: TRBD1
size: .
V: TRBV5-1
J: TRBJ2-1
CDR3: CASSPGQEYNEQFF
DNA: TGCGCCAGCAGCCCTGGACAGGAGTACAATGAGCAGTTCTTC

D: TRBD2
size: .
V: TRBV5-6
J: TRBJ2-1
CDR3: CASSLLAGGLYNEQFF
DNA: TGTGCCAGCAGCCTACTAGCGGGAGGGTTATACAATGAGCAGTTCTTC

D: TRBD2
size: .
V: TRBV5-1
J: TRBJ2-7
CDR3: CASSPLAGSSYEQYF
DNA: TGCGCCAGCAGCCCCTTAGCGGGGAGCTCCTACGAGCAGTACTTC

D: TRBD2
size: .
V: TRBV7-2
J: TRBJ2-1
CDR3: CASSWLPPAGSSYNEQFF
DNA: TGTGCCAGCAGCTGGCTACCCCCAGCGGGGAGCTCCTACAATGAGCAGTTCTTC

D: TRBD1
size: .
V: TRBV30
J: TRBJ2-7
CDR3: CAWGTGAYEQYF
DNA: TGTGCCTGGGGGACAGGGGCCTACGAGCAGTACTTC

D: TRBD1
size: .
V: TRBV12-3/TRBV12-4
J: TRBJ1-1
CDR3: CASSLNRGLRAFF
DNA: TGTGCCAGCAGTCTTAACAGGGGGCTCAGAGCTTTCTTT

D: .
size: .
V: TRBV9
J: TRBJ1-5
CDR3: CASFGHYNQPQHF
DNA: TGTGCCAGCTTTGGACACTACAATCAGCCCCAGCATTTT

D: TRBD2
size: .
V: TRBV5-4
J: TRBJ2-5
CDR3: CASSEGLAEETQYF
DNA: TGTGCCAGCAGCGAAGGACTAGCCGAAGAGACCCAGTACTTC

D: .
size: .
V: TRBV5-1
J: TRBJ2-3
CDR3: CASSYRPGTWKDTQYF
DNA: TGCGCCAGCAGCTACCGTCCCGGGACATGGAAAGATACGCAGTATTTT

D: TRBD2
size: few
V: TRBV2
J: TRBJ2-3
CDR3: CASSGSGGTDTQYF
DNA: TGTGCCAGCAGTGGTAGCGGGGGAACAGATACGCAGTATTTT

D: .
size: .
V: TRBV7-6
J: TRBJ2-3
CDR3: CASSFSGRPSDTQYF
DNA: TGTGCCAGCAGCTTTTCCGGCAGGCCCTCAGATACGCAGTATTTT

D: .
size: .
V: TRBV27
J: TRBJ2-5
CDR3: CASSHGQRRQETQYF
DNA: TGTGCCAGCAGTCACGGACAGAGGCGACAAGAGACCCAGTACTTC

D: .
size: .
V: TRBV27
J: TRBJ2-2
CDR3: CASSLAGYTGELFF
DNA: TGTGCCAGCAGTTTAGCAGGCTACACCGGGGAGCTGTTTTTT

D: TRBD1
size: once
V: TRBV7-8
J: TRBJ1-2
CDR3: CASSLALQGLGGYTF
DNA: TGTGCCAGCAGCTTAGCCTTACAGGGGCTAGGAGGCTACACCTTC

D: TRBD2
size: .
V: TRBV3-1/TRBV3-2
J: TRBJ2-2
CDR3: CASSLAGEIGELFF
DNA: TGTGCCAGCAGCTTAGCGGGAGAGATCGGGGAGCTGTTTTTT

D: .
size: .
V: TRBV2
J: TRBJ1-2
CDR3: CASSEAWAGVGYTF
DNA: TGTGCCAGCAGTGAAGCGTGGGCAGGGGTCGGCTACACCTTC

D: TRBD1
size: .
V: TRBV4-1
J: TRBJ1-5
CDR3: CASSLGPVAVRGSNQPQHF
DNA: TGCGCCAGCAGCCTGGGGCCTGTTGCGGTCAGGGGGAGCAATCAGCCCCAGCATTTT

D: .
size: .
V: TRBV29-1
J: TRBJ2-3
CDR3: CSVEGGSTDTQYF
DNA: TGCAGCGTTGAAGGAGGGAGCACAGATACGCAGTATTTT

D: .
size: once
V: TRBV19
J: TRBJ2-3
CDR3: CASRGGDTQYF
DNA: TGTGCCAGTAGGGGGGGAGATACGCAGTATTTT

D: TRBD2
size: .
V: TRBV5-4
J: TRBJ2-5
CDR3: CASSLNSGGQETQYF
DNA: TGTGCCAGCAGCCTTAATAGCGGGGGGCAAGAGACCCAGTACTTC

D: TRBD2
size: .
V: TRBV6-2/TRBV6-3
J: TRBJ2-3
CDR3: CASSYSGLAGDSDTQYF
DNA: TGTGCCAGCAGTTACTCTGGACTAGCGGGAGACTCAGATACGCAGTATTTT